This T cell receptor (gamma chain) was obtained from a study of γδ T cells in repeated Plasmodium falciparum infection. Study findings and constraints: One small rural Malian village, predominantly a single ethnic group, supplied the cohort.

With 4 bases clipped from V and 4 bases from J, the junction kept 0 bases outside the gene matches. The germline V gene encodes CDR1 GITISATS and CDR2 ISYDGTV (reference sequence). This CDR3 is 12 amino acids long. Vgamma9/Vdelta2+ and Vdelta2-negative gammadelta T cells were flow-sorted from PBMC for bulk sequencing. This clone turned up a few times. Its antigen is unknown. TCRdb reanalyzed the multiplex PCR reads using CATT. Altogether roughly 5,000 gamma-chain clones are present, approximately 3.4% being singletons, with the ten largest covering 25% to 35%. The receptor's source is a pool of human donors (malaria-infected and uninfected, not separated). Sequenced: gamma-delta T cells from blood. This chain uses TRGV9 with TRGJP1. The CDR3 loop reads CALWDTGWFKIF. CDR3 sequence (DNA): TGTGCCTTGTGGGACACTGGTTGGTTCAAGATATTT.